The sequence of this T cell receptor beta chain was determined in a study of cytotoxic CD8 clonotypes in ibrutinib-treated CLL. Study findings and constraints: At progression, clonality fell back toward baseline after rising at ibrutinib response.

Comments on this clone: What it recognizes is unknown.

Sequencing used immunoSEQ multiplex PCR; TCRdb keeps in-frame clones, though not all of them. This sample has more than 200,000 clones, with about four fifths found just once. Germline V gives CDR1 SGHRS, CDR2 YFSETQ. The junction had 4 bases not matched to a gene; V was cut back by 3 bases and J by 0 bases. This CDR3 has 15 amino acids. This sample comprised PBMCs, obtained after 12 months of ibrutinib treatment. The source of this sequence is a human donor with chronic lymphocytic leukemia. V gene TRBV5-1 combines with J gene TRBJ2-3; 7 bases align to TRBD2. The CDR3 here is CASSSLSGSTDTQYF. Here the CDR3 DNA reads TGCGCCAGCAGCTCCCTTAGCGGGAGCACAGATACGCAGTATTTT.